The 21 T cell receptor beta chains below come from one sample, sequenced in a study of control samples from healthy donors and cancer patients. Assay: immunoSEQ multiplex PCR; the TCRdb copy retains only in-frame clones and omits some. The data hold roughly 54,000 clones, with around 95% observed a single time. Sequenced material: blood. The receptors come from a woman aged 25 to 39 in good health.

In its sample, this clone was seen once. The chain joins TRBV28 to TRBJ2-1, with D perhaps TRBD1 (6 bases). Deletions cut 10 bases from V and 5 bases from J, with 18 bases between. Germline lookup yields CDR1 MDHEN and CDR2 SYDVKM. The CDR3 extends over 14 amino acids. The CDR3 spells CATRQAGDDNEQFF. Written as DNA, the CDR3 is TGTGCCACCCGACAGGCAGGGGATGACAATGAGCAGTTCTTC.

This rearrangement joins TRBV6-5 to TRBJ1-5, with D hard to call. The V end was cut by 8 bases, the J end by 0 bases, with 11 bases between. This CDR3 region has 14 residues. CDR1 and CDR2 from the germline V gene are MNHEY and SVGAGI. The CDR3 region has the DNA TGTGCCAGCGCCGCGAGGAATAGCAATCAGCCCCAGCATTTT. This sequence encodes CASAARNSNQPQHF.

DNA for the CDR3: TGTGCCAGCAGTGAAGGTGGAGGGCGAGGCTACACCTTC. This gives the protein CASSEGGGRGYTF. The chain is built from TRBV6-1 and TRBJ1-2; D is unresolved. The V end was cut by 1 base, the J end by 8 bases, with 11 bases between. The CDR3 contains 13 residues. CDR1 is MNHNS and CDR2 is SASEGT in the germline V gene.

The chain couples TRBV25-1 to TRBJ1-1, with D possibly TRBD1 on 6 matching bases. The CDR3 totals 14 residues. Germline CDR1 MGHDK, CDR2 SYGVNS. V was shortened by 6 bases and J by 5 bases, with 16 bases between the two germline ends. CDR3 sequence reads: CASRGVGAGTEAFF. The CDR3 nucleotides read TGTGCCAGCAGGGGGGTGGGGGCTGGAACTGAAGCTTTCTTT.

The chain combines TRBV29-1 with TRBJ1-2; D unresolved. The CDR3 loop spans 15 amino acids. The V gene's germline CDR1 is SQVTM and CDR2 ANQGSEA. Trimming shortened V by 0 bases and J by 1 base, and 12 bases separated the two germline ends. The CDR3 DNA reads TGCAGCGTTGAAGATCCCCATACAGTTAACTATGGCTACACCTTC. Translating gives CSVEDPHTVNYGYTF.

The chain couples TRBV2 to TRBJ2-5; D gene unclear. The CDR3 runs to 14 residues. The germline V and J ends were trimmed by 4 bases and 0 bases, with 9 bases remaining between them. CDR1 is SNHLY, CDR2 FYNNEI, per germline. The CDR3 DNA sequence: TGTGCCAGCAGTGCAATCCGGGACCAAGAGACCCAGTACTTC. Translated: CASSAIRDQETQYF.

The CDR3 DNA reads as TGCGCCAGCAGCTTTACTAGCGGGAGCACCTTCGAGCAGTACTTC. This gives the protein CASSFTSGSTFEQYF. The V and J genes are TRBV5-1 and TRBJ2-7; TRBD2 matches at 11 bases. The V gene end was trimmed by 2 bases and the J gene end by 6 bases; junction bases not matched to a gene: 7. Germline V gene lookup returns CDR1 SGHRS and CDR2 YFSETQ. This CDR3 has 15 amino acids.

The count of this clone is one. The V call is TRBV5-1, the J call TRBJ2-5, with TRBD2 identical over 8 bases. This CDR3 is built from 16 residues. The junction had 6 bases not matched to a gene; V was cut back by 0 bases and J by 2 bases. Per the germline V gene, CDR1 is SGHRS and CDR2 is YFSETQ. CDR3 DNA: TGCGCCAGCAGCTTGGCGTCACTAGCGGTTCAAGAGACCCAGTACTTC. Residues: CASSLASLAVQETQYF.

The genes are TRBV12-3 or TRBV12-4 and TRBJ2-1; D is possibly TRBD2 (6 bases). The V end lost 11 bases, the J end lost 6 bases, and 11 bases lay between the germline ends. CDR3 size: 11 residues. CDR3 loop: CASGGGNEQFF. CDR3 in DNA: TGTGCCTCCGGGGGTGGCAATGAGCAGTTCTTC.

The chain carries TRBV28 and TRBJ1-5; D is unclear. V lost 5 bases to trimming and J lost 9 bases, with 11 bases between them. This CDR3 contains 12 residues. Germline-derived CDR1 and CDR2 are MDHEN and SYDVKM. CDR3: CASSPLRRPQHF. The CDR3 DNA reads as TGTGCCAGCAGTCCCCTGAGGAGGCCCCAGCATTTT.

On this clone: The junction departs from the called germline gene at one end, perhaps through a read error. This rearrangement joins TRBV6-1 to TRBJ1-6, with D unclear. Germline assignment: CDR1 MNHNS and CDR2 SASEGT. CDR3 length equals 14 residues. CDR3 DNA: TGTGCCAGCTGTGAATTCCGGACGAATTCACCCCTCCACTTT. This sequence encodes CASCEFRTNSPLHF.

In regard to this clone: The sample has other DNA sequences that encode this CDR3 too. The rearrangement joins TRBV28 to TRBJ2-7; no clear D. The CDR3 loop spans 11 amino acids. CDR1 is MDHEN and CDR2 is SYDVKM in the germline V gene. The V and J ends lost 5 bases and 3 bases respectively, with 5 bases between them. The CDR3 here is CASSLGYEQYF. CDR3 coding DNA: TGTGCCAGCAGTCTAGGCTACGAGCAGTACTTC.

CDR3 residues: CASSLGSSGNTHTQYF. CDR3 DNA: TGTGCCAGCAGCTTAGGGTCTAGCGGGAACACCCATACGCAGTATTTT. The J gene is TRBJ2-3, the V gene TRBV7-9, with 9 positions matching TRBD2. CDR1 is SEHNR and CDR2 is FQNEAQ in the germline V gene (reference sequence). The CDR3 covers 16 residues. V lost 1 base to trimming and J lost 7 bases; unmatched junction nucleotides: 9.

The chain carries TRBV28 and TRBJ1-1; unclear D gene. Germline loops: CDR1 MDHEN, CDR2 SYDVKM. The V gene lost 1 base and the J gene lost 0 bases, with 3 bases spanning the gap. This CDR3 is 13 amino acids long. In nucleotides, the CDR3 is TGTGCCAGCAGTTTATTAATGAACACTGAAGCTTTCTTT. It encodes CASSLLMNTEAFF.

V and J are TRBV6-5 and TRBJ2-7, with 13 bases fitting TRBD2. The CDR3 contains 14 residues. Germline V gene data show CDR1 as MNHEY and CDR2 as SVGAGI. V was clipped by 7 bases and J by 3 bases; unmatched bases: 3. CDR3 region: CASIWTSGGYEQYF. In nucleotides, the CDR3 is TGTGCCAGCATATGGACTAGCGGGGGCTACGAGCAGTACTTC.

A word on this clone: An end of the junction differs from the germline gene, which may be a read error. The genes are TRBV7-7 and TRBJ2-2; TRBD1 matches at 9 bases. CDR1 is SSHAT, CDR2 FNYEAQ, per germline (reference sequence). CDR3 size: 15 residues. The CDR3 DNA reads as TGTGCTAGCAGCCGACAGGGGGCGAACACCGGGGAGCTGTTTTTT. Translation: CASSRQGANTGELFF.

The chain carries TRBV19 and TRBJ2-5; 7 nucleotides line up with TRBD1. J was trimmed by 5 bases and V by 1 base; bases with no gene match: 4. The germline CDR1 and CDR2 sequences are LNHDA and SQIVND (reference sequence). The CDR3 extends over 14 amino acids. CDR3 nucleotides: TGTGCCAGTAGTATAGCGGGACAGCGGGAGACCCAGTACTTC. Its protein is CASSIAGQRETQYF.

The chain links TRBV10-2 to TRBJ2-1; tentatively, D is TRBD2 (6 bases). The CDR3 has 15 residues. V was pared by 5 bases and J by 6 bases, with 17 bases between. Germline-derived CDR1 and CDR2 are WSHSY and SAAADI. CDR3 loop: CASSYPGVAGNEQFF. The DNA of the CDR3 is TGCGCCAGCAGTTACCCGGGGGTAGCTGGCAATGAGCAGTTCTTC.

The rearrangement joins TRBV4-2 to TRBJ2-7; 8 bases agree with TRBD2. Germline V gene lookup returns CDR1 LGHNA and CDR2 YNFKEQ. The junction had 4 bases not matched to a gene; V was cut back by 0 bases and J by 3 bases. The CDR3 has 15 residues. The CDR3 coding sequence is TGTGCCAGCAGCCAAGATGGGGGACTAGTCTACGAGCAGTACTTC. This sequence encodes CASSQDGGLVYEQYF.

V is TRBV5-1 and J is TRBJ1-2; D perhaps matches TRBD1 (6 bases). CDR3 length: 14 amino acids. The V gene lost 1 base and the J gene lost 6 bases, with 13 bases spanning the gap. Germline CDR1 and CDR2: SGHRS and YFSETQ. The CDR3 DNA sequence: TGCGCCAGCAGCTTGCTAGTAGGGGGAAATGGCTACACCTTC. Its translation is CASSLLVGGNGYTF.

The J gene is TRBJ1-1, the V gene TRBV5-1; 11 bases are a match to TRBD1. CDR1 SGHRS and CDR2 YFSETQ come from the germline V gene. The CDR3 length is 16 residues. The ends lost 4 bases at V and 3 bases at J; junction bases unmatched: 8. CDR3 residues: CASSLGTGGKDTEAFF. In DNA form, the CDR3 reads TGCGCCAGCAGCCTCGGGACAGGGGGGAAGGACACTGAAGCTTTCTTT.